One sample yielded the 7 T cell receptor beta chains listed below, sequenced in a study of T cells expressing NK-cell markers. TCRdb processed the 5' RACE reads again and assigns one entry to each CDR3 protein, with no DNA. Recorded here are about 400,000 distinct CDR3 sequences; the top ten clones represent around 10%. The sequenced sample was blood T cells: a sorted CD56 or NKG2C T cell subset, CD4+ or CD8+ T cells, or bulk PBMC T cells (not recorded which). The receptors come from a woman between 45 and 60 years old in good health.

The chain has TRBV20-1 and TRBJ2-4; no DNA is available, so the TRBD1 call from TCRdb remains unchecked. Germline V gives CDR1 DFQATT, CDR2 SNEGSKA (reference sequence). CDR3 length equals 14 residues. The CDR3 spells CSASRAGEWNIQYF.

The chain employs TRBV20-1 and TRBJ2-6; TCRdb's D call of TRBD2 is untestable without DNA. The CDR3 is 17 amino acids. Germline CDR1 DFQATT, CDR2 SNEGSKA (reference sequence). The CDR3 protein is CSARVTSERSGANVLTF.

This chain joins TRBV20-1 and TRBJ2-5; TCRdb's D call, TRBD2, is unchecked because there is no DNA. Germline values: CDR1 DFQATT, CDR2 SNEGSKA (reference sequence). The CDR3 extends over 13 amino acids. CDR3 region: CAHGGRATETQYF.

This rearrangement joins TRBV11-1 to TRBJ1-2; TCRdb returns TRBD1, unconfirmable since there is no DNA. CDR1 is SGHAT and CDR2 is FQDESV in the germline V gene (reference sequence). The CDR3 totals 16 residues. The CDR3 sequence is CASSYPRQGPGYGYTF.

This chain connects TRBV29-1 to TRBJ2-3. CDR3 length: 12 amino acids. Germline lookup yields CDR1 SQVTM and CDR2 ANQGSEA. CDR3 sequence: CSVVVLGDTQYF.

The rearrangement links TRBV5-1 to TRBJ2-1; TCRdb lists TRBD1, though no DNA is available to test this call. The CDR3 is 16 residues long. The V gene's germline CDR1 is SGHRS and CDR2 YFSETQ. Here the CDR3 reads CASSTRTGGALNEQFF. Using reference TRBV5-1 and TRBJ2-1 for the parts outside the CDR3, the full variable domain is KAGVTQTPRYLIKTRGQQVTLSCSPISGHRSVSWYQQTPGQGLQFLFEYFSETQRNKGNFPGRFSGRQFSNSRSEMNVSTLELGDSALYLCASSTRTGGALNEQFFGPGTRLTVL.

The rearrangement joins TRBV24-1 to TRBJ2-5; TCRdb outputs TRBD1, but without DNA this stays unchecked. In germline, CDR1 is KGHDR, CDR2 SFDVKD. The CDR3 sequence is 18 residues long. The CDR3 loop reads CATSDSLGDRGFPETQYF.